The source of this TCR beta chain is a study of shared clonotypes between healthy human individuals. Across the study: The people who gave samples were a couple of women and three men aged 18 to 49.

Study-level results: Blood was the sole source, and tissue repertoires probably differ.

Original data processing: ImmunoSEQ junction-only sequences lacked quality scores, so their filtering differed. TCRdb's copy holds only in-frame clones and misses some; the assay was immunoSEQ multiplex PCR. That table furnishes V, J and clone size, whereas the DNA furnished D and trimming. The sample includes under 600,000 clones, roughly four fifths of them seen just once. Looked up from germline, CDR1 is LNHDA and CDR2 is SQIVND (reference sequence). The CDR3 sequence is 15 residues long. V gave up 6 bases and J gave up 2 bases, with 16 bases separating them. About this clone itself: Antigen unknown.

The origin of this receptor is a woman aged 40 to 50 in good health. Some clones in this sample may be carry-over from other donors' samples. This rearrangement joins TRBV19 to TRBJ1-2, with D possibly being TRBD1 (6 bases). Sequenced: PBMCs. CDR3 sequence reads: CASSQTGDGNYGYTF. The CDR3 nucleotides are TGTGCCAGTAGCCAGACAGGAGATGGGAACTATGGCTACACCTTC.